These T cell receptor beta chains were read from a single sample in a study of blood T cell repertoires in COVID-19. Libraries were prepared by immunoSEQ multiplex PCR; TCRdb keeps only in-frame clonotypes and omits some of them. Of 130,000 to 150,000 clones listed, over 75% are singletons. Sequencing was performed on peripheral blood. These receptors all come from a man aged 60-69 years with active or convalescent COVID-19. CDR3s include the opening cysteine and the closing phenylalanine or tryptophan. The D gene is left open where the match is weak. Some rows have no size entry. The others give once, few or many, or a class for an expanded clone.

TRBD2 | NA | TRBJ2-1 | TRBV9 | TGTGCCAGCAGCGTTTATAGCGGGAGGGCTAGGACTGAGCAGTTCTTC | CASSVYSGRARTEQFF
TRBD1 | NA | TRBJ1-1 | TRBV18 | TGTGCCAGCTCACGTACAGGGGGAACTGAAGCTTTCTTT | CASSRTGGTEAFF
TRBD1 | many | TRBJ2-2 | TRBV28 | TGTGCCAGCATTCACGACAGGGTGGACACCGGGGAGCTGTTTTTT | CASIHDRVDTGELFF
TRBD1 | NA | TRBJ1-2 | TRBV7-3 | TGTGCCAGCAGCTTAACGGGGGACAGGAATGGCTACACCTTC | CASSLTGDRNGYTF
TRBD1 | NA | TRBJ1-5 | TRBV28 | TGTGCCAGCAGTTTACCGCAGACAGGGGGGAGCAATCAGCCCCAGCATTTT | CASSLPQTGGSNQPQHF
TRBD1 | once | TRBJ2-1 | TRBV27 | TGTGCCAGCACCCGGACAGGGCTGGACAATGAGCAGTTCTTC | CASTRTGLDNEQFF
NA | NA | TRBJ2-2 | TRBV5-1 | TGCGCCAGCAGCTTCGCAGGGGATACCGGGGAGCTGTTTTTT | CASSFAGDTGELFF
NA | NA | TRBJ1-5 | TRBV7-9 | TGTGCCTCCGGCCTACAGCATAGCAATCAGCCCCAGCATTTT | CASGLQHSNQPQHF
NA | NA | TRBJ2-7 | TRBV6-2/TRBV6-3 | TGTGCCAGCAGTTACTTAGGGGACTTCGCTCATATTCGCTACGAGCAGTACTTC | CASSYLGDFAHIRYEQYF
NA | NA | TRBJ1-5 | TRBV27 | TGTGCCAGCAGTTTGCTCCAGGGGCGGAATCAGCCCCAGCATTTT | CASSLLQGRNQPQHF
NA | NA | TRBJ1-5 | TRBV28 | TGTGTTGTACAGGGCGGAGGTCAGCCCCAGCATTTT | CVVQGGGQPQHF
NA | NA | TRBJ2-2 | TRBV7-2 | TGTGCCAGCAGCCCTACCTTTACTAGCACCGGGGAGCTGTTTTTT | CASSPTFTSTGELFF
NA | NA | TRBJ2-5 | TRBV11-2 | TGTGCCAGCAGAGACACAGGGCGCTTGGTCAACGGAGAGACCCAGTACTTC | CASRDTGRLVNGETQYF
TRBD2 | few | TRBJ2-1 | TRBV4-1 | TGCGCCAGCAGCCATCCGGGACTAGCGGGAGAAAACAATGAGCAGTTCTTC | CASSHPGLAGENNEQFF
NA | NA | TRBJ1-1 | TRBV6-5 | TGTGCCAGCAGTTCCTCAACTGGGGAGGGCACTGAAGCTTTCTTT | CASSSSTGEGTEAFF
NA | NA | TRBJ1-1 | TRBV15 | TGTGCCACCAGCAGACTCAGACAGGAAACCACTGAAGCTTTCTTT | CATSRLRQETTEAFF
TRBD1 | NA | TRBJ1-2 | TRBV24-1 | TGTGCCACCAGTGTTGACAGGGATGGCTACACCTTC | CATSVDRDGYTF
TRBD2 | NA | TRBJ2-7 | TRBV6-2/TRBV6-3 | TGTGCCAGCAGTGATCTAGCGGGAGGTTTCTACGAGCAGTACTTC | CASSDLAGGFYEQYF
NA | many | TRBJ2-7 | TRBV11-2 | TGTGCCAGCAACTATAGGAGGGGAACATACGAGCAGTACTTC | CASNYRRGTYEQYF
NA | once | TRBJ2-4 | TRBV24-1 | TGTGCCACCACCACGGTCTCAGCCAAAAACATTCAGTACTTC | CATTTVSAKNIQYF
NA | NA | TRBJ1-3 | TRBV6-5 | TGTGCCAGCAGTTACGGGGGCCTAGGAAACACCATATATTTT | CASSYGGLGNTIYF
TRBD1 | NA | TRBJ2-5 | TRBV5-4 | TGTGCCAGCAGCGCCCCGACAGGGTCCAAGGAGACCCAGTACTTC | CASSAPTGSKETQYF